This T cell receptor beta chain was identified in a study of T cells in Graves' hyperthyroidism and ophthalmopathy. This CDR3 spans 15 amino acids. Trimming shortened V by 5 bases and J by 8 bases, and 21 bases separated the two germline ends. RNA transcripts gave rise to amplified TCR beta CDR3 regions. During a first-round RT-PCR of the TCR CDR3, the HTBI primer set was used. Each CDR3 protein is one row after TCRdb ran MiXCR on the multiplex PCR reads. This table holds 600,000 to 900,000 distinct CDR3 sequences, less than 20% found once. This sequence originates from a man aged 18 to 29 with Graves' hyperthyroidism. Specimen: blood. The V and J genes are TRBV12-3 or TRBV12-4 and TRBJ1-2, with no clear D. CDR3 sequence (DNA): TGTGCCAGCAGTGCGGGCCCCCGGGCGCCGGGAGGCTACACCTTC. Its translation is CASSAGPRAPGGYTF.